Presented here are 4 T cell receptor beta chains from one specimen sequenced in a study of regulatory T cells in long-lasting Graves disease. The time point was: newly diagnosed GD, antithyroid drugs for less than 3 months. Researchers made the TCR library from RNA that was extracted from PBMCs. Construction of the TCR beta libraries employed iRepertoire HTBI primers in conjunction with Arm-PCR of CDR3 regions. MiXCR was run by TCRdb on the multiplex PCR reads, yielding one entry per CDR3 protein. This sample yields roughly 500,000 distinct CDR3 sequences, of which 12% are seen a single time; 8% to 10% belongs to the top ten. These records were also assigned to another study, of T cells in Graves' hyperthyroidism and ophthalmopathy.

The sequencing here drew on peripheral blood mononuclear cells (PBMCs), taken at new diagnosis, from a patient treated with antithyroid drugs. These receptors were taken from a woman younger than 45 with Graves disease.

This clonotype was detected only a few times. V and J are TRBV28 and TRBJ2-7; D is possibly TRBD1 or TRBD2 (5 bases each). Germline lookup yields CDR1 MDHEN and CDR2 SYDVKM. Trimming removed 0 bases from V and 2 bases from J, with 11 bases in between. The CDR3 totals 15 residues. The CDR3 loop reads CASSLWGDAAYEQYF. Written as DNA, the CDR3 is TGTGCCAGCAGTTTATGGGGGGACGCTGCCTACGAGCAGTACTTC.

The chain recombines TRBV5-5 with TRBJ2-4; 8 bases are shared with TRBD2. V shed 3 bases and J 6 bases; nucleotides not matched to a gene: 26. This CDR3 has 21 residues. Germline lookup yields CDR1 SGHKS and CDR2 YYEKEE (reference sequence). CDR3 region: CASSSRLNDRGIRRGVNIQYF. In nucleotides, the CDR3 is TGTGCCAGCAGCTCCCGGCTCAACGATCGGGGGATACGGCGGGGGGTAAACATTCAGTACTTC.

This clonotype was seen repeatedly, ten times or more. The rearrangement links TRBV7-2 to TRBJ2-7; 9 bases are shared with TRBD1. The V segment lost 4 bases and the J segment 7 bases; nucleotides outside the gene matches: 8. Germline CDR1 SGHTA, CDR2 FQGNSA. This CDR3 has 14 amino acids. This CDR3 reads CASSYRDRVWEQYF. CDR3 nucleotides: TGTGCCAGCAGCTACCGGGACAGGGTATGGGAGCAGTACTTC.

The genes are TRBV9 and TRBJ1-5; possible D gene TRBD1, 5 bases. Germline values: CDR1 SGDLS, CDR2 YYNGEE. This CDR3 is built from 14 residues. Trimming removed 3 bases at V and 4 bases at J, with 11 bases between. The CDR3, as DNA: TGTGCCAGCAGCGGGGGGGTTCGGAATCAGCCCCAGCATTTT. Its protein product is CASSGGVRNQPQHF.